Presented here are 9 T cell receptor beta chains from one specimen sequenced in a study of graft-versus-host responses after intestinal transplantation. The starting material, graft tissue, was processed to release intraepithelial and lamina propria lymphocytes. Profiling relied on immunoSEQ multiplex PCR, and the TCRdb table lists in-frame clones only, not all of them. Counted here are approximately 15,000 clones, just under 70% occurring once; the ten biggest clones make up around 23%. Sample: ileum tissue, taken 700 to 800 days after intestinal transplantation. The receptor set was obtained from a human patient who received an intestinal transplant, so some T cells may come from the graft donor.

V is TRBV27 and J is TRBJ1-4; no reliable D call. V was pared by 7 bases and J by 0 bases, with 12 bases between. Germline V CDR1 and CDR2: MNHEY, SMNVEV (reference sequence). There are 15 residues in the CDR3. The CDR3 DNA sequence: TGTGCCAGCAAGTCGGTTTCCGCAACTAATGAAAAACTGTTTTTT. Encoded protein: CASKSVSATNEKLFF.

The chain has TRBV7-2 and TRBJ1-6, with 9 nucleotides matching TRBD1. Germline V CDR1 and CDR2: SGHTA, FQGNSA. The CDR3 runs to 14 residues. V gave up 2 bases and J gave up 10 bases; unmatched junction bases: 3. The CDR3 coding sequence is TGTGCCAGCAGCTTAACAACAGGGGGCTCACCCCTCCACTTT. Translating it yields CASSLTTGGSPLHF.

The rearrangement joins TRBV9 to TRBJ2-5, with D possibly matching TRBD1 (6 bases). The J call may be in error: the DNA end matches TRBJ2-7 better. The CDR3 covers 15 residues. Looked up from germline, CDR1 is SGDLS and CDR2 is YYNGEE. CDR3 region: CASSVGGQTSYEQYF. CDR3 DNA: TGTGCCAGCAGCGTAGGGGGGCAGACCTCCTACGAGCAGTACTTC.

V and J are TRBV6-6 and TRBJ2-7, with D uncertain. Germline CDR1 MNHNY, CDR2 SVGAGI (reference sequence). Between the trimmed V and J ends, which lost 0 bases and 4 bases, there was a span of 10 bases. This CDR3 is 14 amino acids long. The CDR3 protein is CASSYSGPGYEQYF. The CDR3 DNA is TGTGCCAGCAGTTACTCGGGCCCCGGGTACGAGCAGTACTTC.

This clone was recorded only once. In DNA form, the CDR3 reads TGTGCCAGCAGCTTAGGAGCGGGAGGGGTGGATACGCAGTATTTT. This sequence encodes CASSLGAGGVDTQYF. The chain carries TRBV7-3 and TRBJ2-3; 10 bases are shared with TRBD2. The V and J ends lost 2 bases and 6 bases, in that order; junction bases with no gene match: 5. This CDR3 comprises 15 residues. CDR1 is SGHTA and CDR2 is FQGTGA in the germline V gene.

The chain has TRBV7-8 and TRBJ2-5, with 8 bases fitting TRBD2. The CDR3 runs 17 residues. Per the germline V gene, CDR1 is SGHVS and CDR2 is FQNEAQ. The V and J ends lost 0 bases and 1 base, in that order; junction bases with no gene match: 7. The CDR3 DNA follows: TGTGCCAGCAGCTTAGCGTGGGTAGCGGGGTCCCAAGAGACCCAGTACTTC. It encodes CASSLAWVAGSQETQYF. Complete variable domain (other parts from reference TRBV7-8 and TRBJ2-5): GAGVSQSPRYKVAKRGQDVALRCDPISGHVSLFWYQQALGQGPEFLTYFQNEAQLDKSGLPSDRFFAERPEGSVSTLKIQRTQQEDSAVYLCASSLAWVAGSQETQYFGPGTRLLVL.

This rearrangement joins TRBV15 to TRBJ2-3; D gene unclear. V was cut by 0 bases and J by 7 bases, with 5 bases left in between. CDR1 and CDR2 from the germline V gene are LNHNV and YYDKDF (reference sequence). The CDR3 consists of 12 residues. The CDR3 nucleotides read TGTGCCACCAGCAGAGATGGTAATACGCAGTATTTT. Its translation is CATSRDGNTQYF.

This chain connects TRBV9 to TRBJ2-4; TRBD1 matches 7 bases. There are 15 residues in the CDR3. Per germline, CDR1 SGDLS and CDR2 YYNGEE. Unmatched junction bases numbered 9, after V lost 4 bases and J lost 5 bases. Here the CDR3 reads CASSRTGTAENIQYF. CDR3 in DNA: TGTGCCAGCAGCCGAACCGGGACAGCAGAAAACATTCAGTACTTC.

This clone was detected only once. The chain couples TRBV28 to TRBJ2-1; D uncertain. Trimming pared 4 bases from V and 9 bases from J, leaving 10 bases between. CDR1 is MDHEN and CDR2 is SYDVKM in the germline V gene. The CDR3 has 12 amino acids. The CDR3 sequence is CASSSTPSEQFF. In nucleotides, the CDR3 is TGTGCCAGCAGTTCAACTCCGAGTGAGCAGTTCTTC.